The rows below give T cell receptor beta chains drawn from one sample of a study of regulatory T cells in long-lasting Graves disease. TCRdb analysed the multiplex PCR reads with MiXCR anew, one entry per CDR3 protein. The data contain about 470,000 distinct CDR3 sequences, about a sixth of them seen just once; the ten biggest clones take up 12%. A further study also used this sample, focusing on T cells in Graves' hyperthyroidism and ophthalmopathy.

Sequences were derived from peripheral blood mononuclear cells (PBMCs), sampled at new diagnosis, from a patient treated with antithyroid drugs. The source of these receptors is a man aged 35 to 55 with Graves disease. CDR3s include the opening cysteine and the closing phenylalanine or tryptophan. A D gene is named only where the DNA matches it firmly. Expanded clones are given a class, and other clones once, few, many or no size at all.

D gene,J gene,clone size,V gene,CDR3 protein,CDR3 DNA
TRBD2,TRBJ2-7,few,TRBV29-1,CSVTKYGRAPYEQYF,TGCAGCGTTACCAAATACGGGAGGGCCCCCTACGAGCAGTACTTC
.,TRBJ2-5,many,TRBV28,CASSTGAQETQYF,TGTGCCAGCAGTACCGGGGCACAAGAGACCCAGTACTTC
TRBD2,TRBJ2-7,many,TRBV7-9,CASSFLSGEGIYEQYF,TGTGCCAGCAGCTTCCTTTCGGGGGAGGGCATTTACGAGCAGTACTTC
.,TRBJ2-7,few,TRBV28,CASSPLREISYEQYF,TGTGCCAGCAGCCCTCTGAGGGAGATATCCTACGAGCAGTACTTC
.,TRBJ2-7,.,TRBV19,CASSIAGKIYEQYF,TGTGCCAGTAGTATTGCAGGGAAAATCTACGAGCAGTACTTC
TRBD2,TRBJ2-5,few,TRBV6-2/TRBV6-3,CASSYIGLAPFQETQYF,TGTGCCAGCAGTTATATCGGACTAGCACCGTTTCAAGAGACCCAGTACTTC
.,TRBJ2-7,many,TRBV7-2,CASSPGNTYEQYF,TGTGCCAGCAGCCCCGGGAACACCTACGAGCAGTACTTC
.,TRBJ2-6,.,TRBV6-5,CASSSGHSGANVLTF,TGTGCCAGCAGTTCCGGACACTCTGGGGCCAACGTCCTGACTTTC
.,TRBJ2-7,many,TRBV5-1,CASSHTESSYEQYF,TGCGCCAGCAGCCATACTGAGAGCTCCTACGAGCAGTACTTC
.,TRBJ2-1,many,TRBV11-2,CASSPRVAGYNEQFF,TGTGCCAGCAGCCCCCGAGTGGCGGGGTACAATGAGCAGTTCTTC
TRBD2,TRBJ2-7,many,TRBV6-1,CASRAAGEGEQYF,TGTGCCAGCAGGGCGGCGGGGGAGGGCGAGCAGTACTTC
.,TRBJ2-4,few,TRBV6-2/TRBV6-3,CASIPVSSGLPPAKNIQYF,TGTGCCAGCATTCCCGTGTCCTCTGGTCTACCTCCAGCCAAAAACATTCAGTACTTC
.,TRBJ1-3,few,TRBV28,CASSRRGTGNTIYF,TGTGCCAGCAGCCGCAGGGGAACCGGAAACACCATATATTTT
TRBD1,TRBJ1-1,few,TRBV6-1,CASILNRGLNTEAFF,TGTGCCAGCATACTCAACAGGGGACTGAACACTGAAGCTTTCTTT
.,TRBJ2-6,.,TRBV11-3,CASSSSAGANVLTF,TGTGCCAGCAGCTCGTCTGCCGGGGCCAACGTCCTGACTTTC
TRBD1,TRBJ2-5,many,TRBV20-1,CSASRTGQETQYF,TGCAGTGCTAGTCGGACAGGACAAGAGACCCAGTACTTC
.,TRBJ2-5,.,TRBV5-5,CASSLGGTAETQYF,TGTGCCAGCAGCTTGGGGGGCACAGCAGAGACCCAGTACTTC
.,TRBJ2-7,many,TRBV3-1,CASSQEMTGSYEQYF,TGTGCCAGCAGCCAAGAAATGACTGGCTCCTACGAGCAGTACTTC
.,TRBJ1-1,many,TRBV20-1,CSARDQSAGMNTEAFF,TGCAGTGCTAGAGATCAATCGGCAGGAATGAACACTGAAGCTTTCTTT
.,TRBJ2-1,.,TRBV20-1,CSARGRSYNEQFF,TGCAGTGCTAGGGGCAGGTCCTACAATGAGCAGTTCTTC
.,TRBJ2-7,once,TRBV6-1,CASSGPQRSSYEQYF,TGTGCCAGCAGTGGCCCACAGCGGAGCTCCTACGAGCAGTACTTC
TRBD2,TRBJ2-7,.,TRBV19,CASSQTGTSGSYAYEQYF,TGTGCCAGTAGCCAAACCGGGACTAGCGGGAGTTATGCCTACGAGCAGTACTTC
.,TRBJ2-6,.,TRBV30,CAWGAFISGANVLTF,TGTGCCTGGGGGGCCTTTATCTCTGGGGCCAACGTCCTGACTTTC